The 10 T cell receptor beta chains reported below all come from one sample, sequenced in a study of regulatory T cells in long-lasting Graves disease. For TCR beta, libraries came from iRepertoire HTBI primers and Arm-PCR of CDR3 regions. MiXCR, applied by TCRdb to the multiplex PCR reads, yields one record per CDR3 protein. This table has about 620,000 distinct CDR3 sequences, about 16% appearing once. As to time point: newly diagnosed GD, antithyroid drugs for less than 3 months. RNA isolated from PBMCs was used to make the TCR library. The same data also went into a second study, on T cells in Graves' hyperthyroidism and ophthalmopathy.

The sample here was peripheral blood mononuclear cells (PBMCs), taken at new diagnosis, from a patient treated with antithyroid drugs. These receptor sequences come from a woman in her thirties with Graves disease.

The V and J genes are TRBV20-1 and TRBJ2-5, with D uncertain. Per the germline V gene, CDR1 is DFQATT and CDR2 is SNEGSKA (reference sequence). The CDR3 contains 14 residues. Trimming left V 7 bases short and J 0 bases short, with 15 bases between. In DNA, the CDR3 is TGCAGTGTCGTGGACCGAAAGTACCAAGAGACCCAGTACTTC. Translated, it gives CSVVDRKYQETQYF.

Ten or more counts support this clonotype. The chain joins TRBV28 to TRBJ1-1; D is undetermined. Per the germline V gene, CDR1 is MDHEN and CDR2 is SYDVKM. The CDR3 runs 11 residues. Trimming left V 3 bases short and J 4 bases short, with 3 bases between. The CDR3 nucleotides are TGTGCCAGCAGTTTTCCCACTGAAGCTTTCTTT. It codes for CASSFPTEAFF.

This clonotype has a count of ten or more. The chain carries TRBV20-1 and TRBJ2-3; TRBD1 aligns across 7 bases. The CDR3 covers 11 residues. Germline V lookup: CDR1 DFQATT, CDR2 SNEGSKA (reference sequence). Losses at the gene ends were 5 bases for V and 4 bases for J; bases not matched to a gene: 0. For the CDR3, the DNA is TGCAGTGCTGACAGGGCAGATACGCAGTATTTT. As protein: CSADRADTQYF.

This clonotype was detected many times. The CDR3 loop reads CASSVSGRALQETQYF. Here the CDR3 DNA reads TGTGCCAGCAGCGTAAGCGGGAGGGCACTCCAAGAGACCCAGTACTTC. The rearrangement links TRBV3-1 to TRBJ2-5; 10 bases fit TRBD2. V lost 5 bases and J lost 1; bases outside the gene matches: 7. The V gene's germline CDR1 is LGHDT and CDR2 YNNKEL (reference sequence). The CDR3 length is 16 residues.

This clonotype has just a few counts. Here the CDR3 reads CASSASFTGSGYTF. CDR3 nucleotide sequence: TGTGCCAGCAGTGCAAGTTTCACAGGGTCTGGCTACACCTTC. This chain connects TRBV6-2 or TRBV6-3 to TRBJ1-2, with D possibly being TRBD1 (6 bases). Germline CDR1 reads MNHEY; CDR2 reads SVGEGT. This CDR3 is built from 14 residues. Trimming took 5 bases from V and 7 from J, leaving 17 bases between them.

The sample holds a few counts of this clonotype. The chain couples TRBV18 to TRBJ2-5, with 12 positions matching TRBD1. Germline assignment: CDR1 KGHSH and CDR2 LQKENI. The CDR3 has 15 residues. The V gene end was trimmed by 6 bases and the J gene end by 3 bases; junction bases not matched to a gene: 5. CDR3 protein: CASSLGQGAEETQYF. In DNA form, the CDR3 reads TGTGCCAGCTCCCTGGGACAGGGGGCGGAAGAGACCCAGTACTTC.

Many counts were recorded for this clonotype. The chain links TRBV28 to TRBJ1-1, with TRBD1 matching 8 bases. The CDR3 sequence is 14 residues long. The V gene end was trimmed by 3 bases and the J gene end by 7 bases; junction bases not matched to a gene: 7. Germline CDR1 reads MDHEN; CDR2 reads SYDVKM. The CDR3 reads CASSLSTGAFEAFF. As DNA, the CDR3 is TGTGCCAGCAGTTTGTCGACAGGGGCGTTTGAAGCTTTCTTT.

This clonotype was seen ten or more times. The rearrangement joins TRBV15 to TRBJ1-2, with TRBD1 identical over 7 bases. CDR1 and CDR2 (germline): LNHNV, YYDKDF (reference sequence). The CDR3 contains 16 residues. V trimming: 1 base; J trimming: 4 bases; junction bases outside the gene matches: 9. CDR3 DNA: TGTGCCACCAGCAGAGGTGCCCTCGGACAGGTCTATGGCTACACCTTC. Translation gives CATSRGALGQVYGYTF.

The CDR3 DNA reads TGCAGTGCTCCCCCGAGGGCAGCGTCTCAAGAGACCCAGTACTTC. This encodes CSAPPRAASQETQYF. The gene calls are TRBV20-1 and TRBJ2-5; the D gene is possibly TRBD2 (5 bases). Germline CDR1 reads DFQATT; CDR2 reads SNEGSKA (reference sequence). V lost 5 bases to trimming and J lost 2 bases, with 18 bases between them. The CDR3 length is 15 residues.

This clonotype was observed at least ten times. V gene TRBV20-1 combines with J gene TRBJ2-7; TRBD1 agrees at 8 bases. The ends lost 3 bases at V and 1 base at J; junction bases unmatched: 17. Germline V gene data show CDR1 as DFQATT and CDR2 as SNEGSKA (reference sequence). This CDR3 spans 18 amino acids. The CDR3 sequence is CSASLARPTRTGSYEQYF. DNA for the CDR3: TGCAGTGCTAGTCTTGCGAGACCTACGAGGACAGGGTCCTACGAGCAGTACTTC.